The 10 T cell receptor beta chains presented below share a single source sample, sequenced in a study of identical twins. TCRdb independently ran MiXCR on the 5' RACE reads; one entry per CDR3 protein. In the table there are 690,000 or so distinct CDR3 sequences, roughly 6.2% of which are singletons. The specimen was naive T cells sorted from blood. These TCRs come from a man aged 18 to 29 in good health.

This clonotype turned up a few times. V usage is TRBV24-1 and J usage is TRBJ1-1, with 8 bases that match TRBD1. Germline CDR1 KGHDR, CDR2 SFDVKD. The CDR3 has 14 amino acids. With 8 bases clipped from V and 7 bases from J, the junction kept 11 bases outside the gene matches. In DNA, the CDR3 is TGTGCCACCATGAATTCCGGGACAGGTGGTGAAGCTTTCTTT. Translation: CATMNSGTGGEAFF.

V is TRBV7-2 and J is TRBJ1-3, with TRBD1 matching over 11 bases. The CDR3 totals 17 residues. The germline V gene encodes CDR1 SGHTA and CDR2 FQGNSA. V lost 5 bases and J lost 2; bases outside the gene matches: 8. The CDR3 sequence: CASSPAGTGGAGNTIYF. The CDR3 DNA sequence: TGTGCCAGCAGCCCGGCAGGGACAGGGGGTGCTGGAAACACCATATATTTT. Full variable domain (rest looked up from reference TRBV7-2 and TRBJ1-3): GAGVSQSPSNKVTEKGKDVELRCDPISGHTALYWYRQSLGQGLEFLIYFQGNSAPDKSGLPSDRFSAERTGGSVSTLTIQRTQQEDSAVYLCASSPAGTGGAGNTIYFGEGSWLTVV.

This clonotype was observed many times. The CDR3 nucleotides read TGTGCCACCAGTGAACCAACAGGGGGCGAGACCCAGTACTTC. It codes for CATSEPTGGETQYF. The V call is TRBV24-1, the J call TRBJ2-5; 9 bases align to TRBD1. V was clipped by 4 bases and J by 5 bases; unmatched bases: 4. Per germline, CDR1 KGHDR and CDR2 SFDVKD. The CDR3 spans 14 residues.

At least ten counts were recorded for this clonotype. J is TRBJ2-1 and V is TRBV29-1, with 8 bases aligning to TRBD2. Germline V gene data show CDR1 as SQVTM and CDR2 as ANQGSEA. V gave up 6 bases and J gave up 4 bases; unmatched junction bases: 11. This CDR3 is built from 15 residues. CDR3: CSVPFSGRLYNEQFF. The CDR3 region has the DNA TGCAGCGTCCCGTTCAGCGGGAGATTATACAATGAGCAGTTCTTC.

This clonotype was detected a few times. This chain joins TRBV29-1 and TRBJ1-1; 8 nucleotides agree with TRBD1. Germline trimming cut 4 bases from V and 4 bases from J; bases unmatched to any gene: 8. The CDR3 is made up of 14 amino acids. CDR1 and CDR2 from the germline V gene are SQVTM and ANQGSEA. The CDR3 spells CSVARTGRVTEAFF. CDR3 sequence (DNA): TGCAGCGTTGCTAGGACAGGGAGAGTCACTGAAGCTTTCTTT.

This clonotype was recorded at least ten times. J is TRBJ2-7 and V is TRBV3-1; 10 bases fit TRBD2. The germline V gene has CDR1 LGHDT and CDR2 YNNKEL (reference sequence). With V trimmed by 3 bases and J by 2 bases, 7 bases remained unmatched. The CDR3 is 16 residues long. This CDR3 reads CASSQGISGRTYEQYF. The CDR3 coding sequence is TGTGCCAGCAGCCAGGGGATTAGCGGGAGGACCTACGAGCAGTACTTC.

This clonotype was observed at least ten times. The chain joins TRBV6-2 or TRBV6-3 to TRBJ2-7, with 8 bases identical to TRBD1. Trimming took 2 bases from V and 5 from J; bases not matched to a gene: 8. Germline CDR1 is MNHEY and CDR2 is SVGEGT. This CDR3 spans 15 amino acids. CDR3 in amino acids: CASSYADRGPHEQYF. The CDR3 bases are TGTGCCAGCAGTTACGCCGACAGGGGTCCCCACGAGCAGTACTTC.

This clonotype has just a few counts. The V and J genes are TRBV6-5 and TRBJ1-2; D not resolved. Germline V gene data show CDR1 as MNHEY and CDR2 as SVGAGI. This CDR3 spans 11 amino acids. The V gene lost 5 bases and the J gene lost 4 bases, with 5 bases spanning the gap. The CDR3 DNA reads as TGTGCCAGCAGTGACCTCTATGGCTACACCTTC. Its protein product is CASSDLYGYTF.

This clonotype was counted many times. The chain uses TRBV5-1 and TRBJ1-1; D is perhaps TRBD1 (5 bases). V was pared by 4 bases and J by 1 base, with 14 bases between. CDR3 length equals 15 residues. In germline, CDR1 is SGHRS, CDR2 YFSETQ. The CDR3 DNA sequence: TGCGCCAGCAGCCTCACAGGACACCGGAACACTGAAGCTTTCTTT. Translated: CASSLTGHRNTEAFF.

This clonotype was observed at least ten times. V usage is TRBV2 and J usage is TRBJ2-1; D is perhaps TRBD1 or TRBD2 (5 bases each). The CDR3 has 14 residues. Trimming left V 7 bases short and J 6 bases short, with 16 bases between. From germline, CDR1 is SNHLY and CDR2 FYNNEI. The CDR3 nucleotides are TGTGCCAGCACCCAAGGCTGGGGGAGCAATGAGCAGTTCTTC. Its translation: CASTQGWGSNEQFF.